This T cell receptor beta chain appears in the sequencing data of a study of OX40 agonist ivuxolimab in advanced cancers. Study in general: As their treatment, patients were administered ivuxolimab, an agonistic anti-OX40 (CD134) antibody. Subjects had a mean age of roughly 60 years, with a range of roughly 23 to 80; approximately 83% were male. Study observations and caveats: Within 6 weeks, CD4+ and CD8+ blood T cells expanded clonally at 0.1 to 3.0 mg/kg.

About this clone itself: Its antigen is still unknown.

Samples of blood were obtained at baseline, on cycle 4 day 1, and on cycle 7 day 1. The CDR3 runs to 14 residues. Trimming cost V 2 bases and J 3 bases, with 11 bases left between them. In germline, CDR1 is MNHEY, CDR2 SVGAGI. The repertoire was sequenced with immunoSEQ multiplex PCR; TCRdb's copy has only in-frame clones and lacks some. The data contain roughly 11,000 clones, roughly 80% of them singletons. This rearrangement joins TRBV6-5 to TRBJ2-7, with D hard to call. The source is an adult with an advanced solid tumor such as melanoma, head and neck, liver or kidney cancer. Sequenced material: CD4+ or CD8+ T cells sorted from blood, taken in a trial of the OX40 agonist ivuxolimab. CDR3 bases: TGTGCCAGCAGTTACGATGGTGGCAGCTACGAGCAGTACTTC. Its translation: CASSYDGGSYEQYF.